These T cell receptor beta chains were read from a single sample in a study of blood T cell repertoires in COVID-19. Repertoires were generated with immunoSEQ multiplex PCR, while TCRdb's copy carries only in-frame clones and drops some. This sample has 250,000 to 300,000 clones, with roughly 90% found just once. The sequenced sample consisted of peripheral blood. These receptors were obtained from a woman between 25 and 40 years old with COVID-19, enrolled during active disease. CDR3s include the opening cysteine and the closing phenylalanine or tryptophan. Each record gives: D gene, V gene, clone size, J gene, CDR3 DNA, CDR3 protein. D genes are given only for firm matches. For some rows the clone size is stated as once, few or many, or as a class when expanded; others skip it.

D: TRBD2; V: TRBV28; size: NA; J: TRBJ2-7; DNA: TGTGCCAGCAGTTTACTAGCGGGGACCTACGAGCAGTACTTC; CDR3: CASSLLAGTYEQYF
D: NA; V: TRBV29-1; size: NA; J: TRBJ1-1; DNA: TGCAGCGTTGAAGCGAGGATAGCCCTGAACACTGAAGCTTTCTTT; CDR3: CSVEARIALNTEAFF
D: TRBD1; V: TRBV5-6; size: NA; J: TRBJ1-6; DNA: TGTGCCAGCAGCTTCGGGACAGGGGATAATTCACCCCTCCACTTT; CDR3: CASSFGTGDNSPLHF
D: NA; V: TRBV19; size: NA; J: TRBJ2-1; DNA: TGTGCCAGTACTCCGGGATGGTCGGATAGCTCCTACAATGAGCAGTTCTTC; CDR3: CASTPGWSDSSYNEQFF
D: NA; V: TRBV2; size: NA; J: TRBJ1-5; DNA: TGTGCCAGCACTCCCCTAGGCGGGAGCAATCAGCCCCAGCATTTT; CDR3: CASTPLGGSNQPQHF
D: TRBD1; V: TRBV15; size: once; J: TRBJ1-4; DNA: TGTGCCACCAGCACCCCGACAGGGGAGGCACCGGATGAAAAACTGTTTTTT; CDR3: CATSTPTGEAPDEKLFF
D: NA; V: TRBV3-1/TRBV3-2; size: NA; J: TRBJ1-4; DNA: TGTGCCAGCAGCAGCATTGAATGGGAGGAAAAACTGTTTTTT; CDR3: CASSSIEWEEKLFF
D: NA; V: TRBV19; size: NA; J: TRBJ1-2; DNA: TGTGCCAGTAGTATACGTCGGGGAGATGGCTATGGCTACACCTTC; CDR3: CASSIRRGDGYGYTF
D: NA; V: TRBV5-1; size: NA; J: TRBJ2-7; DNA: TGCGCCAGCAGCTTGGCGGGACACCCCTACGAGCAGTACTTC; CDR3: CASSLAGHPYEQYF
D: TRBD1; V: TRBV5-1; size: NA; J: TRBJ2-7; DNA: TGCGCCAGCAGCTTCGGGACAGGGCCCTCCTACGAGCAGTACTTC; CDR3: CASSFGTGPSYEQYF
D: TRBD2; V: TRBV3-1/TRBV3-2; size: NA; J: TRBJ2-7; DNA: TGTGCCAGCAGCCCCGGGACTAGCAGCTCCTACGAGCAGTACTTC; CDR3: CASSPGTSSSYEQYF
D: TRBD1; V: TRBV30; size: NA; J: TRBJ1-1; DNA: TGTGCCTGGGATAGCGGACAGGGCCCCACTGAAGCTTTCTTT; CDR3: CAWDSGQGPTEAFF
D: NA; V: TRBV10-2; size: NA; J: TRBJ1-2; DNA: TGCGCCAGCAGTGAGTCAGGGGTTTATGGCTACACCTTC; CDR3: CASSESGVYGYTF
D: NA; V: TRBV6-5; size: once; J: TRBJ1-6; DNA: TGTGCCAGCAGTTACTCCACGGGGAGGGGTGATTCACCCCTCCACTTT; CDR3: CASSYSTGRGDSPLHF
D: TRBD1; V: TRBV10-3; size: NA; J: TRBJ1-2; DNA: TGTGCCATCAGTCCATTAACAGGGGGATATGGCTACACCTTC; CDR3: CAISPLTGGYGYTF
D: NA; V: TRBV7-3; size: NA; J: TRBJ2-5; DNA: TGTGCCAGCAGCCCGACAGGAATTGGGCTACAAGAGACCCAGTACTTC; CDR3: CASSPTGIGLQETQYF
D: TRBD1; V: TRBV7-9; size: NA; J: TRBJ1-4; DNA: TGTGCCAGCAGCTTAGCCGGGACAGGGAGCAACGAAAAACTGTTTTTT; CDR3: CASSLAGTGSNEKLFF
D: TRBD2; V: TRBV24-1; size: NA; J: TRBJ2-5; DNA: TGTGCCACCAGTGATCGGCAGACTAGCGGACAAGAGACCCAGTACTTC; CDR3: CATSDRQTSGQETQYF
D: TRBD2; V: TRBV2; size: NA; J: TRBJ2-5; DNA: TGTGCCAGCAGTGTGGAGCGGGGAGAGACCCAGTACTTC; CDR3: CASSVERGETQYF
D: TRBD1; V: TRBV28; size: NA; J: TRBJ1-4; DNA: TGTGCCAGCGTCCAGGGGACAGCTAAACGAAAACTGTTTTTT; CDR3: CASVQGTAKRKLFF
D: TRBD1; V: TRBV5-1; size: NA; J: TRBJ1-6; DNA: TGCGCCAGTTCGACAGGGAATTCACCCCTCCACTTT; CDR3: CASSTGNSPLHF
D: NA; V: TRBV19; size: NA; J: TRBJ2-3; DNA: TGTGCCAGTAAACAGGGTGGCACAGATACGCAGTATTTT; CDR3: CASKQGGTDTQYF
D: NA; V: TRBV5-1; size: NA; J: TRBJ2-7; DNA: TGCGCCAGCAGCTTGTTAGAGCAGTACTTC; CDR3: CASSLLEQYF
D: NA; V: TRBV30; size: NA; J: TRBJ1-2; DNA: TGTGCCTGGAGTGGCATCGACACCTCTAACTATGGCTACACCTTC; CDR3: CAWSGIDTSNYGYTF
D: NA; V: TRBV28; size: NA; J: TRBJ1-5; DNA: TGTGCCAGTACCCCGCGGACCCAGGGCGATCAGCCCCAGCATTTT; CDR3: CASTPRTQGDQPQHF
D: NA; V: TRBV6-5; size: once; J: TRBJ2-3; DNA: TGTGGAACCAGGGGCCCTAGCACAGATACGCAGTATTTT; CDR3: CGTRGPSTDTQYF
D: TRBD1; V: TRBV10-3; size: NA; J: TRBJ1-2; DNA: TGTGCCATCAGTGACGGGACAGGCTTGCTGGCTAGTGGCTACACCTTC; CDR3: CAISDGTGLLASGYTF
D: TRBD1; V: TRBV27; size: NA; J: TRBJ1-4; DNA: TGTGCCAGCAGTTTATCGAGGGCCCAGGGGGGTGAAGCTAATGAAAAACTGTTTTTT; CDR3: CASSLSRAQGGEANEKLFF
D: TRBD2; V: TRBV7-2; size: NA; J: TRBJ2-1; DNA: TGTGCCAGCAGCTGGGGGGGGTCTTCCACTGAGCAGTTCTTC; CDR3: CASSWGGSSTEQFF
D: TRBD2; V: TRBV4-1; size: NA; J: TRBJ2-2; DNA: TGCGCCAGCAGCCAGAGGAGCGGGAGGGTGCTCACCGGGGAGCTGTTTTTT; CDR3: CASSQRSGRVLTGELFF
D: TRBD1; V: TRBV3-1/TRBV3-2; size: NA; J: TRBJ1-1; DNA: TGTGCCAGCAGCCAACACTCAGGGGGTTCTGAAGCTTTCTTT; CDR3: CASSQHSGGSEAFF
D: NA; V: TRBV7-9; size: few; J: TRBJ1-2; DNA: TGTGCCAGCAACCGTCACCAGGGGCCCTATGGCTACACCTTC; CDR3: CASNRHQGPYGYTF
D: TRBD2; V: TRBV7-2; size: NA; J: TRBJ2-7; DNA: TGTGCCAGCAGCCCTAGCGGGAGGGCCGTGGACGAGCAGTACTTC; CDR3: CASSPSGRAVDEQYF